These 9 T cell receptor beta chains were sequenced from one sample in a study of Ad26.COV2.S vaccination and SARS-CoV-2 variants. TCRdb keeps only in-frame clones here, not all; method: immunoSEQ multiplex PCR. The sample holds about 350,000 clones, approximately 84% seen once. Treatment: over 15 received Ad26.COV2.S at low or high dose, single or two shots; five or six received placebo; per-sample allocation not given. Samples analyzed were those drawn on day 63 after the first vaccine or placebo injection. This specimen consisted of peripheral blood, obtained in a trial of Ad26.COV2.S vaccine versus placebo. The receptors shown here come from a person between 18 and 59 years old who received the Ad26.COV2.S COVID-19 vaccine or a placebo.

The chain links TRBV9 to TRBJ2-7; TRBD2 aligns across 8 bases. Germline CDR1 reads SGDLS; CDR2 reads YYNGEE. This CDR3 region has 15 residues. The J segment lost 1 base and the V segment lost 4 bases, leaving 7 bases of the junction unmatched. CDR3 sequence reads: CASSPRSGGSYEQYF. CDR3 in DNA: TGTGCCAGCAGCCCCAGGAGCGGGGGATCCTACGAGCAGTACTTC.

The chain uses TRBV5-1 and TRBJ2-1; 11 bases match TRBD2. Germline assignment: CDR1 SGHRS and CDR2 YFSETQ. Unmatched junction bases numbered 5, after V lost 6 bases and J lost 6 bases. The CDR3 sequence is 14 residues long. The CDR3 reads CASTPGTSGNEQFF. DNA for the CDR3: TGCGCCAGCACCCCCGGGACTAGCGGCAATGAGCAGTTCTTC.

This clone was seen a few times. The V call is TRBV5-1, the J call TRBJ2-7; D possibly uses TRBD1 or TRBD2 (5 bases each). The CDR3 covers 15 residues. Germline CDR1 and CDR2: SGHRS and YFSETQ. Trimming removed 6 bases from V and 2 bases from J, with 18 bases in between. DNA of the CDR3: TGCGCCAGCACCTTCGGGACGCAGCCTCCCTACGAGCAGTACTTC. Residues: CASTFGTQPPYEQYF.

The CDR3 nucleotides are TGTGCCAGCAGCTCAGGGGCGGGGGGTTCGGGCCAGCCCCAGCATTTT. Residues: CASSSGAGGSGQPQHF. This chain uses TRBV7-9 with TRBJ1-5; D may be TRBD1 (6 bases). The germline V and J ends were trimmed by 4 bases and 7 bases, with 20 bases remaining between them. The germline CDR1 and CDR2 sequences are SEHNR and FQNEAQ (reference sequence). The CDR3 contains 16 residues.

The CDR3 reads CASSLGVLNQPQHF. CDR3 in DNA: TGTGCCAGCAGCCTGGGGGTACTCAATCAGCCCCAGCATTTT. This chain connects TRBV7-2 to TRBJ1-5, with TRBD1 as a possible D gene (5 bases). The CDR3 runs 14 residues. Between the trimmed V and J ends, which lost 5 bases and 3 bases, there was a span of 11 bases. CDR1 is SGHTA, CDR2 FQGNSA, per germline. The variable domain in full, completed from reference TRBV7-2 and TRBJ1-5, reads GAGVSQSPSNKVTEKGKDVELRCDPISGHTALYWYRQSLGQGLEFLIYFQGNSAPDKSGLPSDRFSAERTGGSVSTLTIQRTQQEDSAVYLCASSLGVLNQPQHFGDGTRLSIL.

The V gene is TRBV30, the J gene TRBJ2-7; D is uncertain. CDR1 is GTSNPN and CDR2 is SVGIG in the germline V gene (reference sequence). The CDR3 runs 13 residues. Trimming shortened V by 0 bases and J by 4 bases, and 10 bases separated the two germline ends. The CDR3 DNA reads as TGTGCCTGGAGTGTGGAACTATCTTACGAGCAGTACTTC. Translated: CAWSVELSYEQYF. Filled out from reference TRBV30 and TRBJ2-7, the complete variable domain reads SQTIHQWPATLVQPVGSPLSLECTVEGTSNPNLYWYRQAAGRGLQLLFYSVGIGQISSEVPQNLSASRPQDRQFILSSKKLLLSDSGFYLCAWSVELSYEQYFGPGTRLTVT.

This sequence joins TRBV11-2 and TRBJ1-5, with TRBD1 matching over 8 bases. Per germline, CDR1 SGHAT and CDR2 FQNNGV. V dropped 4 bases and J dropped 7; count of bases not matched to a gene: 6. The CDR3 extends over 14 amino acids. CDR3 nucleotides: TGTGCCAGCAGCTCCGGGACAGGAGGCCAGCCCCAGCATTTT. Protein product: CASSSGTGGQPQHF.

The chain combines TRBV6-2 or TRBV6-3 with TRBJ1-1; possible D gene TRBD1, 6 bases. This CDR3 spans 16 amino acids. Germline values: CDR1 MNHEY, CDR2 SVGEGT. Trimming took off 0 bases at V and 8 bases at J, with 19 bases between the two ends. The CDR3 reads CASSYSRGGGSFEAFF. CDR3 in DNA: TGTGCCAGCAGTTACTCCAGGGGCGGAGGTTCGTTCGAAGCTTTCTTT.

The V gene is TRBV27, the J gene TRBJ1-2; TRBD1 matches 9 bases. Trimming at V came to 2 bases and at J to 8 bases, leaving 3 bases not matched to a gene. There are 13 residues in the CDR3. Per germline, CDR1 MNHEY and CDR2 SMNVEV (reference sequence). The CDR3 spells CASSLNRGLGYTF. Here the CDR3 DNA reads TGTGCCAGCAGTTTAAACAGGGGGCTCGGCTACACCTTC.